The 6 T cell receptor beta chains presented below share a single source sample, sequenced in a study of OX40 agonist ivuxolimab in advanced cancers. Sequenced by immunoSEQ multiplex PCR; TCRdb stores in-frame clones only, minus some. The sample contains 70,000 or so clones, 87% of which appear only once. Sequencing was performed on CD4+ or CD8+ T cells sorted from blood, taken in a trial of the OX40 agonist ivuxolimab. The receptors were gathered from an adult with an advanced solid tumor such as melanoma, head and neck, liver or kidney cancer.

The V gene is TRBV9, the J gene TRBJ2-3; either TRBD1 or TRBD2 may supply D (5 bases each). Germline values: CDR1 SGDLS, CDR2 YYNGEE. This CDR3 is 15 amino acids long. Trimming left V 4 bases short and J 0 bases short, with 12 bases between. CDR3 region: CASSPGTLSTDTQYF. For the CDR3, the DNA is TGTGCCAGCAGCCCCGGGACCCTTAGCACAGATACGCAGTATTTT.

The V call is TRBV9, the J call TRBJ2-1; TRBD2 aligns across 9 bases. Trimming removed 3 bases from V and 7 bases from J; junction bases left unmatched: 5. The CDR3 runs to 14 residues. Germline V gene lookup returns CDR1 SGDLS and CDR2 YYNGEE. The CDR3: CASSAGTSKNEQFF. DNA of the CDR3: TGTGCCAGCAGCGCCGGGACTAGCAAGAATGAGCAGTTCTTC.

V and J are TRBV11-2 and TRBJ2-7; tentative D call: TRBD1 (5 bases). The CDR3 has 13 residues. Trimming left V 4 bases short and J 4 bases short, with 11 bases between. Per the germline V gene, CDR1 is SGHAT and CDR2 is FQNNGV. The CDR3, as DNA: TGTGCCAGCAGCTACGGCAGACAGTACGAGCAGTACTTC. It is translated as CASSYGRQYEQYF.

The chain employs TRBV2 and TRBJ2-4, with TRBD2 identical over 11 bases. This CDR3 comprises 15 residues. The V gene's germline CDR1 is SNHLY and CDR2 FYNNEI. V was pared by 9 bases and J by 2 bases, with 6 bases of the junction left unmatched. CDR3 in DNA: TGTGCCAGTACCACTAGCGGGGGACCCAAAAACATTCAGTACTTC. Protein: CASTTSGGPKNIQYF.

The gene calls are TRBV6-6 and TRBJ2-7; D may be TRBD1 or TRBD2 (5 bases each). The V end was cut by 3 bases, the J end by 6 bases, with 15 bases between. CDR1 and CDR2 (germline): MNHNY, SVGAGI (reference sequence). This CDR3 spans 14 amino acids. CDR3 bases: TGTGCCAGCAGTTATGTAGGGACCTCCGGCGAGCAGTACTTC. It codes for CASSYVGTSGEQYF.

The chain joins TRBV11-2 to TRBJ2-3; 9 positions agree with TRBD1. The CDR3 length is 16 residues. Germline V gives CDR1 SGHAT, CDR2 FQNNGV. The V and J ends lost 3 bases and 4 bases, in that order; junction bases with no gene match: 8. The DNA for the CDR3 is TGTGCCAGCAGCTTGGTCCAGGGACAGGGATCAGATACGCAGTATTTT. Translating it yields CASSLVQGQGSDTQYF.